These 32 T cell receptor beta chains were all obtained from the same sample, sequenced in a study of beta chain features in type 1 diabetes. The antigens for these receptors are not known. Reverse transcription of all isolated RNA meant that expressed TCRB transcripts were sequenced. Here immunoSEQ multiplex PCR was the method, and the copy in TCRdb shows in-frame clones only, minus some. The sample contains 500,000 to 800,000 clones, around 12% of which appear only once. Regarding the study as a whole: Among patients with Type 1 diabetes, TCRB CDR3s were moderately but significantly shorter in every one of the four CD4+ subsets.

Sequenced input: naive CD4+ T cells from blood. The source of these receptors is a man younger than 45 with type 1 diabetes.

The genes are TRBV7-8 and TRBJ2-3; tentatively, D is TRBD1 or TRBD2 (5 bases each). From germline, CDR1 is SGHVS and CDR2 FQNEAQ. This CDR3 has 15 residues. Trimming cost V 1 base and J 7 bases, with 15 bases left between them. CDR3 amino acids: CASSLVGETGNTQYF. CDR3 sequence (DNA): TGTGCCAGCAGCTTAGTGGGGGAGACGGGAAATACGCAGTATTTT.

As to this clone: This sample also contains other DNA sequences that code for the same CDR3. The chain uses TRBV5-6 and TRBJ2-3; D unclear. The CDR3 is made up of 13 amino acids. Germline V gene sequence: CDR1 SGHDT, CDR2 YYEEEE. V lost 0 bases, J lost 3 bases, and 5 bases lay in between. The CDR3 DNA sequence: TGTGCCAGCAGCTTGGAGGGTACAGATACGCAGTATTTT. Translating gives CASSLEGTDTQYF.

This chain connects TRBV28 to TRBJ2-5; D may be TRBD2 (7 bases). The CDR3 consists of 16 residues. Per germline, CDR1 MDHEN and CDR2 SYDVKM. V lost 7 bases and J lost 1, with 19 bases in between. The CDR3 sequence is CASTFLMRGGQETQYF. CDR3 nucleotides: TGTGCCAGCACCTTCCTTATGAGGGGGGGCCAAGAGACCCAGTACTTC.

This clone has only a few counts. The rearrangement links TRBV4-3 to TRBJ2-1, with D hard to call. The V and J ends lost 6 bases and 6 bases respectively, with 12 bases between them. Germline assignment: CDR1 LGHNA and CDR2 YSLEER. CDR3 length: 13 residues. In DNA form, the CDR3 reads TGCGCCAGCAGTCTTAGCCGGGCCAATGAGCAGTTCTTC. This gives the protein CASSLSRANEQFF.

Remarks on this clone: Other DNA sequences in this sample translate to the same CDR3. The chain carries TRBV30 and TRBJ1-5, with D possibly matching TRBD1 (5 bases). The CDR3 runs to 13 residues. Trimming removed 2 bases at V and 2 bases at J, with 7 bases between. Looked up from germline, CDR1 is GTSNPN and CDR2 is SVGIG (reference sequence). The CDR3 is CAWSSGGNQPQHF. CDR3 nucleotide sequence: TGTGCCTGGAGTTCGGGGGGCAATCAGCCCCAGCATTTT.

The chain carries TRBV28 and TRBJ1-2; TRBD1 matches 7 bases. V lost 5 bases to trimming and J lost 4 bases; unmatched junction nucleotides: 4. Germline assignment: CDR1 MDHEN and CDR2 SYDVKM. The CDR3 spans 13 residues. CDR3: CASSQTGPYGYTF. CDR3 in DNA: TGTGCCAGCAGTCAGACAGGGCCCTATGGCTACACCTTC.

The chain links TRBV5-1 to TRBJ2-3; 8 bases are a match to TRBD2. This CDR3 contains 14 residues. The junction had 4 bases not matched to a gene; V was cut back by 4 bases and J by 3 bases. Germline V gives CDR1 SGHRS, CDR2 YFSETQ. CDR3 DNA: TGCGCCAGCAGCGCGGGACTAGTAACAGATACGCAGTATTTT. It translates to CASSAGLVTDTQYF.

This clone showed up just a few times. The rearrangement uses TRBV28 and TRBJ2-5; D might be TRBD2 (6 bases). Germline loops: CDR1 MDHEN, CDR2 SYDVKM. This CDR3 has 15 amino acids. The ends were cut back, 5 bases at V and 5 bases at J, with 18 bases in the middle. The CDR3 loop is CASSRRDWGKETQYF. The CDR3 region has the DNA TGTGCCAGCAGTCGCCGGGACTGGGGGAAGGAGACCCAGTACTTC. Based on the CDR3 plus reference TRBV28 and TRBJ2-5, the full variable domain is DVKVTQSSRYLVKRTGEKVFLECVQDMDHENMFWYRQDPGLGLRLIYFSYDVKMKEKGDIPEGYSVSREKKERFSLILESASTNQTSMYLCASSRRDWGKETQYFGPGTRLLVL.

This clone has only a few counts. This chain joins TRBV29-1 and TRBJ2-2; the match to TRBD1 covers 10 bases. Germline V gene data show CDR1 as SQVTM and CDR2 as ANQGSEA. V was pared by 6 bases and J by 7 bases, with 5 bases of the junction left unmatched. This CDR3 is 13 amino acids long. CDR3 DNA sequence: TGCAGCGTCCCGGGACAGGGGCACGGGGAGCTGTTTTTT. Translating gives CSVPGQGHGELFF.

This chain connects TRBV18 to TRBJ1-2; no clear D gene. The CDR3 consists of 13 residues. Trimming removed 6 bases from V and 4 bases from J, with 12 bases in between. Germline values: CDR1 KGHSH, CDR2 LQKENI. The CDR3 DNA reads as TGTGCCAGCTCTTCCCGGGAAGGCTATGGCTACACCTTC. Translating it yields CASSSREGYGYTF.

This clone was seen only a few times. Different DNA sequences within this sample yield the same CDR3. This rearrangement joins TRBV6-5 to TRBJ2-7; 12 nucleotides agree with TRBD2. The CDR3 length is 13 residues. V dropped 9 bases and J dropped 4; count of bases not matched to a gene: 4. Germline CDR1 reads MNHEY; CDR2 reads SVGAGI. The CDR3, as DNA: TGTGCCAGTCGGACTAGCGGGGCTTACGAGCAGTACTTC. Translated, it gives CASRTSGAYEQYF.

This clone was seen at least ten times. The chain joins TRBV21-1 to TRBJ2-7; the D call in the table, TRBD1, was not verified against the DNA. TRBV21-1 is termed a pseudogene. This CDR3 is 17 amino acids long. The CDR3 reads CASSKALLPPQGYEQYF. The DNA of the CDR3 is TGTGCCAGCAGCAAAGCGCTTTTACCGCCACAGGGGTACGAGCAGTACTTC.

Only a few counts were recorded for this clone. The chain carries TRBV7-2 and TRBJ2-1; TRBD2 might be the D (5 bases). The length of the CDR3 is 11 residues. Trimming took 4 bases from V and 8 from J, leaving 6 bases between them. Per the germline V gene, CDR1 is SGHTA and CDR2 is FQGNSA. CDR3 in amino acids: CASSSGYEQFF. As DNA, the CDR3 is TGTGCCAGCAGCTCGGGGTATGAGCAGTTCTTC.

J is TRBJ2-7 and V is TRBV5-1; perhaps TRBD2 as D (6 bases). This CDR3 has 13 residues. Germline assignment: CDR1 SGHRS and CDR2 YFSETQ. Deletions cut 4 bases from V and 0 bases from J, with 8 bases between. CDR3 sequence (DNA): TGCGCCAGCAGCGGGGGGACCTCCTACGAGCAGTACTTC. Translating gives CASSGGTSYEQYF.

This sequence joins TRBV9 and TRBJ2-5; unclear D gene. CDR1 is SGDLS and CDR2 is YYNGEE in the germline V gene. Trimming removed 0 bases at V and 1 base at J, with 10 bases between. The CDR3 contains 15 residues. CDR3 bases: TGTGCCAGCAGCGTAGGATCAGCATTCCAAGAGACCCAGTACTTC. Protein sequence: CASSVGSAFQETQYF.

J is TRBJ2-1 and V is TRBV2, with D maybe TRBD2 (6 bases). From germline, CDR1 is SNHLY and CDR2 FYNNEI. This CDR3 comprises 16 residues. V lost 0 bases and J lost 8, with 17 bases in between. The CDR3 bases are TGTGCCAGCAGTGAAGCCGGACTCAACCCGGGGGATGAGCAGTTCTTC. This translates into CASSEAGLNPGDEQFF.

DNA of the CDR3: TGTGCCAGCAGTGATGGCCGGGGATGGGGCTACACCTTC. Its translation is CASSDGRGWGYTF. The V and J genes are TRBV2 and TRBJ1-2; the D is unclear. The CDR3 spans 13 residues. CDR1 SNHLY and CDR2 FYNNEI come from the germline V gene. V lost 3 bases and J lost 8, with 13 bases in between.

This clone was seen a handful of times. This chain joins TRBV4-2 and TRBJ2-7; TRBD1 is a possible D gene (5 bases). V was clipped by 0 bases and J by 2 bases, with 14 bases between them. There are 16 residues in the CDR3. Looked up from germline, CDR1 is LGHNA and CDR2 is YNFKEQ. CDR3 nucleotide sequence: TGTGCCAGCAGCCAAGAAACAGGAAAGACGACCTACGAGCAGTACTTC. It codes for CASSQETGKTTYEQYF.

This clone was found a few times. The V gene is TRBV2, the J gene TRBJ2-7, with 10 bases that match TRBD1. Per the germline V gene, CDR1 is SNHLY and CDR2 is FYNNEI. Unmatched junction bases numbered 7, after V lost 8 bases and J lost 0 bases. The CDR3 is made up of 15 amino acids. The CDR3 DNA reads as TGTGCCAGCTCCTTTGGGGACAGGGGCTCCTACGAGCAGTACTTC. Translated, it gives CASSFGDRGSYEQYF.

This clone was observed a handful of times. The chain couples TRBV4-2 to TRBJ2-3, with 8 bases that match TRBD2. The junction had 7 bases not matched to a gene; V was cut back by 0 bases and J by 5 bases. This CDR3 spans 16 amino acids. Looked up from germline, CDR1 is LGHNA and CDR2 is YNFKEQ. The chain's CDR3 is CASSQDIAGIIDTQYF. The CDR3 nucleotides read TGTGCCAGCAGCCAAGACATAGCGGGGATAATAGATACGCAGTATTTT.

This clone came up a few times. The chain combines TRBV30 with TRBJ1-5, with D perhaps matching TRBD1 (6 bases). The CDR3 spans 15 residues. The ends were cut back, 5 bases at V and 3 bases at J, with 17 bases in the middle. Germline V CDR1 and CDR2: GTSNPN, SVGIG (reference sequence). The CDR3 protein is CAWSQRQAYNQPQHF. The CDR3 DNA reads TGTGCCTGGTCACAGCGACAGGCCTACAATCAGCCCCAGCATTTT.

This clone was recorded a few times. The rearrangement joins TRBV23-1 to TRBJ1-1; TRBD1 aligns across 8 bases. TRBV23-1 is known as an ORF, though its function is uncertain. The V gene end was trimmed by 11 bases and the J gene end by 4 bases; junction bases not matched to a gene: 12. The CDR3 runs to 14 residues. CDR3 loop: CAGVPQGARTEAFF. DNA for the CDR3: TGCGCCGGAGTACCCCAGGGGGCGCGCACTGAAGCTTTCTTT.

This clone has a handful of counts. This chain uses TRBV4-3 with TRBJ2-5; TRBD2 is a possible D gene (5 bases). CDR3 size: 17 residues. Trimming shortened V by 0 bases and J by 0 bases, and 14 bases separated the two germline ends. The germline gives CDR1 LGHNA, CDR2 YSLEER. The CDR3 sequence is CASSQEDSISYQETQYF. The CDR3 DNA follows: TGCGCCAGCAGCCAAGAGGACTCTATTTCCTACCAAGAGACCCAGTACTTC.

In its sample, this clone was seen a few times. The CDR3 spells CASILGGTNYNEQFF. For the CDR3, the DNA is TGTGCCAGCATCCTAGGGGGGACAAACTACAATGAGCAGTTCTTC. V gene TRBV6-6 combines with J gene TRBJ2-1; D possibly matches TRBD1 or TRBD2 (6 bases each). The CDR3 loop spans 15 amino acids. Between the trimmed V and J ends, which lost 7 bases and 3 bases, there was a span of 16 bases. Looked up from germline, CDR1 is MNHNY and CDR2 is SVGAGI (reference sequence).

For the CDR3, the DNA is TGTGCCAGCACCGTGAGTGGGTACAATGAGCAGTTCTTC. As protein: CASTVSGYNEQFF. The chain combines TRBV7-9 with TRBJ2-1; D gene uncertain. Germline CDR1 and CDR2: SEHNR and FQNEAQ (reference sequence). V lost 7 bases to trimming and J lost 4 bases, with 11 bases between them. There are 13 residues in the CDR3.

This clone was counted only a few times. This chain uses TRBV29-1 with TRBJ2-5; tentatively, D is TRBD2 (5 bases). The J call could be wrong; TRBJ2-7 is a better fit for the DNA end. CDR1 is SQVTM, CDR2 ANQGSEA, per germline. This CDR3 is built from 13 residues. The CDR3: CSAKDFPSYEQYF. The CDR3 DNA sequence: TGCAGCGCTAAGGACTTTCCCTCCTACGAGCAGTACTTC.

V and J are TRBV2 and TRBJ2-3; D could derive from TRBD1 or TRBD2 (5 bases each). This CDR3 spans 12 amino acids. Germline CDR1 reads SNHLY; CDR2 reads FYNNEI. V shed 3 bases and J shed 7 bases, with 8 bases lying between them. This CDR3 is CASSDRGNTQYF. The CDR3 bases are TGTGCCAGCAGTGACCGGGGCAATACGCAGTATTTT.

The table lists this clone with a few counts. The gene calls are TRBV7-2 and TRBJ2-3; 11 nucleotides line up with TRBD2. Per the germline V gene, CDR1 is SGHTA and CDR2 is FQGNSA. The CDR3 runs 16 residues. The ends lost 5 bases at V and 3 bases at J; junction bases unmatched: 7. CDR3 DNA sequence: TGTGCCAGCAGCGCCCCGGGACTAGCGGTAACAGATACGCAGTATTTT. Residues: CASSAPGLAVTDTQYF.

This clone was seen a handful of times. As DNA, the CDR3 is TGTGCCAGCAGCTTGTCATCCTCTGGAAACACCATATATTTT. This encodes CASSLSSSGNTIYF. This chain joins TRBV5-4 and TRBJ1-3; no clear D gene. Trimming cost V 1 base and J 0 bases, with 5 bases left between them. The CDR3 extends over 14 amino acids. The germline V gene has CDR1 SGHNT and CDR2 YYREEE (reference sequence).

The chain has TRBV18 and TRBJ1-4; a possible D gene is TRBD1 (5 bases). V lost 3 bases and J lost 7, with 9 bases in between. CDR3 length: 13 amino acids. Germline CDR1 reads KGHSH; CDR2 reads LQKENI. The CDR3 is CASSPGGTEKLFF. CDR3 nucleotide sequence: TGTGCCAGCTCACCGGGAGGGACTGAAAAACTGTTTTTT. The variable domain in full, completed from reference TRBV18 and TRBJ1-4, reads NAGVMQNPRHLVRRRGQEARLRCSPMKGHSHVYWYRQLPEEGLKFMVYLQKENIIDESGMPKERFSAEFPKEGPSILRIQQVVRGDSAAYFCASSPGGTEKLFFGSGTQLSVL.

This clone has just a few counts. The chain is built from TRBV7-6 and TRBJ1-1; D ambiguous. The germline V gene encodes CDR1 SGHVS and CDR2 FNYEAQ. Trimming took off 2 bases at V and 1 base at J, with 11 bases between the two ends. The CDR3 spans 15 residues. The CDR3 reads CASSLPDGANTEAFF. The CDR3 nucleotides read TGTGCCAGCAGCTTACCGGACGGAGCGAACACTGAAGCTTTCTTT.

Only a few counts were recorded for this clone. The chain is built from TRBV2 and TRBJ2-5; D gene ambiguous. The CDR3 sequence is 11 residues long. Trimming left V 3 bases short and J 5 bases short, with 4 bases between. CDR1 is SNHLY, CDR2 FYNNEI, per germline. The CDR3 reads CASSDRETQYF. CDR3 in DNA: TGTGCCAGCAGTGATAGGGAGACCCAGTACTTC.